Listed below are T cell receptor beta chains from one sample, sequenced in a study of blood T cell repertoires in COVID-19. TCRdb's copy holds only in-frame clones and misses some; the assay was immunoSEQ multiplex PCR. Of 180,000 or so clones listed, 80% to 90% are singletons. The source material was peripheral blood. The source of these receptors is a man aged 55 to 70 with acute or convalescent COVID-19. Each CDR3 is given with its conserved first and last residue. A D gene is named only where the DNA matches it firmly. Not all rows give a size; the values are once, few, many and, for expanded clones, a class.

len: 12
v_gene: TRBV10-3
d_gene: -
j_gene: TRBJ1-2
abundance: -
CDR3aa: CAISELKEGYTF
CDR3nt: TGTGCCATCAGTGAATTAAAGGAGGGCTACACCTTC

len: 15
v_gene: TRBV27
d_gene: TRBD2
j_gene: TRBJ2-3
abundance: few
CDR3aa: CASTLAGGGTDTQYF
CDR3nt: TGTGCCAGCACCTTAGCGGGAGGTGGCACAGATACGCAGTATTTT

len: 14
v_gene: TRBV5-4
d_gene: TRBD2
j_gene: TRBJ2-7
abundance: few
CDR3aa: CASSLGGSLNEQYF
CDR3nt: TGTGCCAGCAGCTTGGGCGGGAGTTTAAACGAGCAGTACTTC

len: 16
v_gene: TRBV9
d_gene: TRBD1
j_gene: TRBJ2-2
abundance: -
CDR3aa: CASSVEGAANTGELFF
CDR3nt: TGTGCCAGCAGCGTAGAGGGGGCTGCGAACACCGGGGAGCTGTTTTTT

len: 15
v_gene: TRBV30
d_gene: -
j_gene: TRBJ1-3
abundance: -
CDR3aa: CAWTLGAFSGNTIYF
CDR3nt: TGTGCCTGGACCCTTGGGGCCTTCTCTGGAAACACCATATATTTT

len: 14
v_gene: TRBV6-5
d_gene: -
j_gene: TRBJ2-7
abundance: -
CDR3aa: CASRRNSGPYEQYF
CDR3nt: TGTGCCAGCAGGCGAAACAGTGGCCCCTACGAGCAGTACTTC

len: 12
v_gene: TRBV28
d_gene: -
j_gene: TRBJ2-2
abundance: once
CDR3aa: CASRSGGGELFF
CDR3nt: TGTGCCAGCAGATCCGGGGGCGGGGAGCTGTTTTTT

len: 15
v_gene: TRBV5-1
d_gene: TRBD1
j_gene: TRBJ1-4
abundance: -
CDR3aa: CASSLDGTVNEKLFF
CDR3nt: TGCGCCAGCAGCTTGGATGGGACAGTAAATGAAAAACTGTTTTTT

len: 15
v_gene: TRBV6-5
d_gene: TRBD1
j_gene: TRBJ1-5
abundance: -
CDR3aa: CASSSGQGNNQPQHF
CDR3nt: TGTGCCAGCAGCTCGGGACAGGGGAACAATCAGCCCCAGCATTTT

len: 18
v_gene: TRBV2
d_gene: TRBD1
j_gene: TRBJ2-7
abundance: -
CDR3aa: CASSESYPDRRHSYEQYF
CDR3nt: TGTGCCAGCAGTGAAAGTTACCCGGACAGGCGTCACTCCTACGAGCAGTACTTC

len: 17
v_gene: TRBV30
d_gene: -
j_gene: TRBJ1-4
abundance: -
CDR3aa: CAWRQPAGLSTNEKLFF
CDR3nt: TGTGCCTGGAGACAACCCGCGGGGCTTTCAACTAATGAAAAACTGTTTTTT

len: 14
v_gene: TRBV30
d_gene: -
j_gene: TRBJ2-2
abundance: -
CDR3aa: CAWSSGRATGELFF
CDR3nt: TGTGCCTGGAGTTCAGGCAGGGCCACCGGGGAGCTGTTTTTT

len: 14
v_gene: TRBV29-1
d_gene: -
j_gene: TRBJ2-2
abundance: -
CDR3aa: CSAEGRPNTGELFF
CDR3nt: TGCAGCGCCGAAGGCAGGCCGAACACCGGGGAGCTGTTTTTT

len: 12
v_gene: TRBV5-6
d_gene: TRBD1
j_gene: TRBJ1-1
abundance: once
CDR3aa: CASSLRDRGAFF
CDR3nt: TGTGCCAGCAGCCTAAGGGACAGGGGGGCTTTCTTT

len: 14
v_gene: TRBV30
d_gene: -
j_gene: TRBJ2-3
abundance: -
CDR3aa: CAWITGFEGDTQYF
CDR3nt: TGTGCCTGGATCACAGGGTTCGAGGGTGATACGCAGTATTTT

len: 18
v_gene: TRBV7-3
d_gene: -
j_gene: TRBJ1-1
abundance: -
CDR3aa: CASSPRGGGVTTNTEAFF
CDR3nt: TGTGCCAGCAGCCCCCGGGGAGGGGGGGTAACGACGAACACTGAAGCTTTCTTT

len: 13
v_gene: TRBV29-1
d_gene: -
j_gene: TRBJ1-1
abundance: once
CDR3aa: CSVLPGQNTEAFF
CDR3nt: TGCAGCGTATTACCGGGACAGAACACTGAAGCTTTCTTT

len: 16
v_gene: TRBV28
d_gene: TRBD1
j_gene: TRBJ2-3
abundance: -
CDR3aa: CASSLVRTGGTDTQYF
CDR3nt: TGTGCCAGCAGTTTAGTGCGGACAGGGGGCACAGATACGCAGTATTTT

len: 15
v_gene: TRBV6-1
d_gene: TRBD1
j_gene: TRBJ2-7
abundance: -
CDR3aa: CASSEAWTGAGEQYF
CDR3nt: TGTGCCAGCAGTGAAGCGTGGACAGGGGCGGGCGAGCAGTACTTC

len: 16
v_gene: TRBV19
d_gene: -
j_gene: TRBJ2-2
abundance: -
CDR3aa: CASSKGTLVDTGELFF
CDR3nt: TGTGCCAGTAGTAAAGGGACACTCGTAGACACCGGGGAGCTGTTTTTT

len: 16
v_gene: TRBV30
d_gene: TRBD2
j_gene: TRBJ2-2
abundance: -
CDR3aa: CAWSGGLASWGGELFF
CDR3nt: TGTGCCTGGAGTGGGGGACTAGCGTCATGGGGCGGGGAGCTGTTTTTT

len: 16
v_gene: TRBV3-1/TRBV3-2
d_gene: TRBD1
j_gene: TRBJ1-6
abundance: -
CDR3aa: CASSQGGTGDNSPLHF
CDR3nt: TGTGCCAGCAGCCAAGGAGGGACAGGGGATAATTCACCCCTCCACTTT

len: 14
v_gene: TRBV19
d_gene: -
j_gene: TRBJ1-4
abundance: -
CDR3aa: CASSREIQAGKLFF
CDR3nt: TGTGCCAGTAGTAGAGAGATACAGGCCGGGAAACTGTTTTTT